This T cell receptor beta chain was identified in a study of CD8+ T cells in alopecia areata. Trimming removed 2 bases from V and 7 bases from J; junction bases left unmatched: 0. Per germline, CDR1 SGHTA and CDR2 FQGTGA. The CDR3 length is 14 residues. Extracted RNA was reverse transcribed into cDNA, the sequencing template. Assay: immunoSEQ multiplex PCR; the TCRdb copy retains only in-frame clones and omits some. The sample consists of 100,000 to 150,000 clones, 45% to 50% of them appearing once. The rearrangement links TRBV7-3 to TRBJ1-6; 9 bases fit TRBD1. This receptor was identified in a human donor with alopecia areata. The sample consisted of CD8+ T cells sorted from blood, taken at week 0. The CDR3 protein is CASSLGTGNSPLHF. Written as DNA, the CDR3 is TGTGCCAGCAGCTTAGGGACAGGGAATTCACCCCTCCACTTT.